This TCR beta chain was sequenced in a study of PD-L1 blockade in urothelial cancer. Study context: Administration of atezolizumab to patients began around 2014, at 1,200 mg intravenously every 3 weeks. Bladder-origin urothelial cancer in males covered about 90% of the roughly 30 patients.

Germline assignment: CDR1 LGHNA and CDR2 YNFKEQ. The CDR3 is 15 residues long. V was pared by 0 bases and J by 3 bases, with 2 bases of the junction left unmatched. As to time point: pretreatment peripheral blood. Some clones are missing from TCRdb's copy, which holds only in-frame ones; the method was immunoSEQ multiplex PCR. The sample consists of roughly 100,000 clones, 70% to 90% of them appearing once. This specimen was PBMCs, taken around atezolizumab (anti-PD-L1) treatment. This TCR was recovered from a woman over 75 with urothelial cancer. The rearrangement joins TRBV4-2 to TRBJ1-5; 7 bases are a match to TRBD1. CDR3 sequence: CASSQDGQDNQPQHF. The CDR3, as DNA: TGTGCCAGCAGCCAAGATGGACAGGACAATCAGCCCCAGCATTTT.